These T cell receptor beta chains were read from a single sample in a study of blood T cell repertoires in COVID-19. The table came from immunoSEQ multiplex PCR; TCRdb's copy has only in-frame clones and leaves some out. The top ten hold around 2% of the sample, which has a few hundred thousand clones, roughly 89% seen once. Sequencing used peripheral blood. These receptors were collected from a man aged 30 to 39 who had recovered from COVID-19. Each CDR3 is given with its conserved first and last residue. Each record gives: clone size, V gene, J gene, D gene, CDR3 protein, CDR3 DNA. The D gene is left open where the match is weak. Size is stated for part of the rows, as once, few or many counts, or as a class when the clone is expanded.

-,TRBV5-1,TRBJ1-6,TRBD1,CASSLRQGAGSPLHF,TGCGCCAGCAGCTTAAGACAGGGGGCCGGATCACCCCTCCACTTT
-,TRBV5-1,TRBJ1-1,TRBD1,CASSDRTGDPEAFF,TGCGCCAGCAGCGATCGGACAGGGGACCCTGAAGCTTTCTTT
-,TRBV5-1,TRBJ2-3,TRBD2,CASSLAGGEADTQYF,TGCGCCAGCAGCTTGGCCGGGGGGGAGGCAGATACGCAGTATTTT
-,TRBV5-1,TRBJ2-1,TRBD2,CASSLALTSGGAGNEQFF,TGCGCCAGCAGCTTGGCCTTGACTAGCGGGGGGGCCGGCAATGAGCAGTTCTTC
-,TRBV11-3,TRBJ1-1,-,CASSPGTGTEAFF,TGTGCCAGCAGCCCGGGGACTGGCACTGAAGCTTTCTTT
few,TRBV5-1,TRBJ2-3,TRBD2,CASSLDPSLLAGGSTDTQYF,TGCGCCAGCAGCTTGGACCCATCTCTTCTAGCGGGGGGTTCCACAGATACGCAGTATTTT
-,TRBV18,TRBJ2-4,TRBD1,CASSPPRDRVLAKNIQYF,TGTGCCAGCTCACCACCGCGGGACAGGGTTTTAGCCAAAAACATTCAGTACTTC
-,TRBV5-8,TRBJ1-4,TRBD1,CASSLWDSRNEKLFF,TGTGCCAGCAGCTTGTGGGACAGCAGAAATGAAAAACTGTTTTTT
-,TRBV9,TRBJ2-1,-,CASSVEASLGGEQFF,TGTGCCAGCAGCGTAGAGGCTAGCCTAGGGGGTGAGCAGTTCTTC
-,TRBV28,TRBJ1-6,TRBD1,CASSLGTGGWSYNSPLHF,TGTGCCAGCAGCCTGGGGACAGGGGGCTGGTCCTATAATTCACCCCTCCACTTT
-,TRBV6-5,TRBJ1-6,-,CASSYGAEYNSPLHF,TGTGCCAGCAGTTACGGGGCGGAGTATAATTCACCCCTCCACTTT
-,TRBV19,TRBJ1-1,TRBD1,CASSATGVPIAFF,TGTGCCAGTAGTGCCACAGGGGTCCCGATAGCTTTCTTT
-,TRBV10-3,TRBJ2-2,TRBD2,CAISALTSGGASGELFF,TGTGCCATCAGTGCCTTGACTAGCGGGGGGGCTTCCGGGGAGCTGTTTTTT
-,TRBV20-1,TRBJ1-2,-,CSAGSNYGYTF,TGCAGTGCTGGGAGTAACTATGGCTACACCTTC
-,TRBV12-3/TRBV12-4,TRBJ1-1,TRBD1,CASSMDRGRAFF,TGTGCCAGCAGCATGGACAGGGGTCGCGCTTTCTTT
few,TRBV2,TRBJ2-2,TRBD2,CASRSGLAGGPTGELFF,TGTGCCAGCAGATCGGGACTAGCGGGGGGGCCCACCGGGGAGCTGTTTTTT
-,TRBV10-1,TRBJ2-7,TRBD1,CASRGQGRQYF,TGCGCCAGCAGGGGACAGGGAAGACAGTACTTC
-,TRBV19,TRBJ2-7,-,CATNEGGGDREQYF,TGTGCCACCAACGAGGGAGGGGGGGATCGGGAGCAGTACTTC
once,TRBV7-2,TRBJ2-5,-,CASSLPLQETQYF,TGTGCCAGCAGCTTACCCCTTCAAGAGACCCAGTACTTC
-,TRBV25-1,TRBJ2-5,TRBD2,CASSVGAGGPQETQYF,TGTGCCAGCAGTGTAGGGGCGGGGGGGCCCCAAGAGACCCAGTACTTC
-,TRBV19,TRBJ2-2,TRBD1,CASSIVGTVNLWELFF,TGTGCCAGTAGTATAGTAGGGACAGTCAATCTCTGGGAGCTGTTTTTT
-,TRBV5-1,TRBJ2-7,-,CASSFGTGPSYEQYF,TGCGCCAGCAGCTTCGGTACAGGTCCCTCCTACGAGCAGTACTTC
-,TRBV7-9,TRBJ1-1,-,CASNRGQDPLACF,TGTGCCAGCAACCGGGGACAAGACCCCCTTGCTTGCTTT
-,TRBV28,TRBJ1-6,-,CASSSGGRGWNSPLHF,TGTGCCAGCAGTTCGGGGGGGCGCGGGTGGAATTCACCCCTCCACTTT
-,TRBV7-9,TRBJ1-5,-,CASSSAVQPQHF,TGTGCCAGCAGCTCTGCGGTGCAGCCCCAGCATTTT
-,TRBV6-6,TRBJ1-5,-,CASSYYWGEPQHF,TGTGCCAGCAGTTACTACTGGGGCGAACCCCAGCATTTT
few,TRBV15,TRBJ2-7,-,CATSPEGDSYEQYF,TGTGCCACCAGCCCAGAGGGGGACTCCTACGAGCAGTACTTC